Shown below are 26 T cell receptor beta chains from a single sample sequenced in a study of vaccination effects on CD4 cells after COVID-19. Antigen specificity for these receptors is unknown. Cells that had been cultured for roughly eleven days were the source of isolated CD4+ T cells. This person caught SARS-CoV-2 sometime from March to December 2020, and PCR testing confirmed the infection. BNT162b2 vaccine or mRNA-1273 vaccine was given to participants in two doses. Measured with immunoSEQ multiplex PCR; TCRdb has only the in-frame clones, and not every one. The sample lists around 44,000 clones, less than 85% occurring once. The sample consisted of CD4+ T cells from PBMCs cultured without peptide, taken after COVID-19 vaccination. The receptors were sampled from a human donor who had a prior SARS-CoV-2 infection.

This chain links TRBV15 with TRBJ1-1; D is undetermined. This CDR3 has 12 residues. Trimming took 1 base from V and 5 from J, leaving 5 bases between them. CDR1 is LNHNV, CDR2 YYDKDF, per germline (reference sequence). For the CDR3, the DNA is TGTGCCACCAGCAGAGGGTTGACTGAAGCTTTCTTT. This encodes CATSRGLTEAFF.

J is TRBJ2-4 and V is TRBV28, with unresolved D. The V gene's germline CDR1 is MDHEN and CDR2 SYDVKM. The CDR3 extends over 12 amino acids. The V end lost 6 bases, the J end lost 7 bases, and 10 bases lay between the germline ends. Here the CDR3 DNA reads TGTGCCAGCAGCCCACCGAGGAACATTCAGTACTTC. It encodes CASSPPRNIQYF.

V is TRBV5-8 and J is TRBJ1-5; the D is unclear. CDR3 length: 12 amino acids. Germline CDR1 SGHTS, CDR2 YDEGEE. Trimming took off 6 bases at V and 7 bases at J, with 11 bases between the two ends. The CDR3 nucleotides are TGTGCCAGCAACCGTGATTTGCAGCCCCAGCATTTT. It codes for CASNRDLQPQHF.

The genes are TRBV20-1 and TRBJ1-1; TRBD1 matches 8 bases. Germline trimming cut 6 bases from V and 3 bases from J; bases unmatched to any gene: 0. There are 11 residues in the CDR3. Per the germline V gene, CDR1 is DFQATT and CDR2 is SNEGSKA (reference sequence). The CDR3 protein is CSADRDTEAFF. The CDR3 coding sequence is TGCAGTGCGGACAGGGACACTGAAGCTTTCTTT.

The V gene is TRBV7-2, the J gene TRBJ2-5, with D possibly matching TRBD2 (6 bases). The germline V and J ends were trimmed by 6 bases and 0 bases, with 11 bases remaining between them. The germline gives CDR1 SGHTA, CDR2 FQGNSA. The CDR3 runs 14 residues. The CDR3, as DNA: TGTGCCAGCAGACCCCGGGACTACCAAGAGACCCAGTACTTC. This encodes CASRPRDYQETQYF.

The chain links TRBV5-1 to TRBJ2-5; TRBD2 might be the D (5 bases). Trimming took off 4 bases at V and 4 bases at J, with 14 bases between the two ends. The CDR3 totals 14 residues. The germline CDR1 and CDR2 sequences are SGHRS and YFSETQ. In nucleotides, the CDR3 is TGCGCCAGCAGCACAACCGGAAGCGGAGAGACCCAGTACTTC. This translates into CASSTTGSGETQYF.

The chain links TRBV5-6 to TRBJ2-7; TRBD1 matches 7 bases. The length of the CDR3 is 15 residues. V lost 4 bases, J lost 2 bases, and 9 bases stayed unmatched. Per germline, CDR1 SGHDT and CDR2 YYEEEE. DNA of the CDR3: TGTGCCAGCAGCCAGAAGGACAGGAAGACCTACGAGCAGTACTTC. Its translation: CASSQKDRKTYEQYF.

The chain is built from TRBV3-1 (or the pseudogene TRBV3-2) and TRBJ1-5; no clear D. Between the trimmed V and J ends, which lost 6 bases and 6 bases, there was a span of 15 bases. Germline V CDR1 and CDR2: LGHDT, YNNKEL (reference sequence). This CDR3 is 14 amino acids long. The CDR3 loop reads CASSRGWEGQPQHF. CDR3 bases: TGTGCCAGCAGTCGGGGTTGGGAGGGTCAGCCCCAGCATTTT.

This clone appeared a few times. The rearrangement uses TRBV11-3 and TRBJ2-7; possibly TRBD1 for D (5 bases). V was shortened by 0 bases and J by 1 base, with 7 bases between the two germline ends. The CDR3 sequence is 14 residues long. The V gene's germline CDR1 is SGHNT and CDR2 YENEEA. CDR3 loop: CASSLEAGSYEQYF. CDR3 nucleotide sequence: TGTGCCAGCAGCTTAGAGGCAGGGTCCTACGAGCAGTACTTC.

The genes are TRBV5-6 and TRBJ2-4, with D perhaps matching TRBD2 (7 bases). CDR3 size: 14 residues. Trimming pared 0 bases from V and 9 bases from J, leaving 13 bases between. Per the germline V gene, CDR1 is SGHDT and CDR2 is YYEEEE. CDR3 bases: TGTGCCAGCAGCTTGGCCAGGGGAGGGGGCATTCAGTACTTC. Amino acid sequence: CASSLARGGGIQYF.

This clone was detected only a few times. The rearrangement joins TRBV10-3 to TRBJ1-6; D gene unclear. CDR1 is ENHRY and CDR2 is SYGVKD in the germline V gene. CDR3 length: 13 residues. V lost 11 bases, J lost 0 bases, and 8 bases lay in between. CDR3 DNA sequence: TGTGCCGCCTCAGACTCCTATAATTCACCCCTCCACTTT. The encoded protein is CAASDSYNSPLHF.

The CDR3 protein is CASSPVAGEDEQYF. The DNA for the CDR3 is TGCGCCAGCAGCCCCGTAGCGGGAGAGGACGAGCAGTACTTC. The rearrangement joins TRBV4-3 to TRBJ2-7, with TRBD2 matching 9 bases. J lost 5 bases, V lost 4 bases, and 6 bases had no gene match. This CDR3 spans 14 amino acids. Germline lookup yields CDR1 LGHNA and CDR2 YSLEER.

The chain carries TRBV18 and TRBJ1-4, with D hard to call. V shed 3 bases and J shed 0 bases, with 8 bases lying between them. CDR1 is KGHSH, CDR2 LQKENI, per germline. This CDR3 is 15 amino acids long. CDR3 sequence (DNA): TGTGCCAGCTCACCCCAATGGACAACTAATGAAAAACTGTTTTTT. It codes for CASSPQWTTNEKLFF.

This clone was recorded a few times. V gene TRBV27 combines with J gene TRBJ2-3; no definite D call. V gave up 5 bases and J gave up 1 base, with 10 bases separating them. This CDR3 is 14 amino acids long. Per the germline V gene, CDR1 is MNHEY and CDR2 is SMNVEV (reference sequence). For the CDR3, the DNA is TGTGCCAGCAGTCAGCACTATGGCACAGATACGCAGTATTTT. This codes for CASSQHYGTDTQYF.

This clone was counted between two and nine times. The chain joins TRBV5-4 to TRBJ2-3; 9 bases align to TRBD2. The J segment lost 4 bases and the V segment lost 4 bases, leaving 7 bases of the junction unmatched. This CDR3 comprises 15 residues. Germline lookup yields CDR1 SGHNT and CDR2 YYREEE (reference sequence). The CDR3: CASSPRTSAADTQYF. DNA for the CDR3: TGTGCCAGCAGCCCCAGGACTAGCGCGGCAGATACGCAGTATTTT.

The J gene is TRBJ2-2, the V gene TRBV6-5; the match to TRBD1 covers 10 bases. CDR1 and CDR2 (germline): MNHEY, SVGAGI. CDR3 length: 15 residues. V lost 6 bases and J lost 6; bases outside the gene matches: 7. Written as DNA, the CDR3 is TGTGCCAGCAGAGCGGGACAGGGGTCTCCCGGGGAGCTGTTTTTT. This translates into CASRAGQGSPGELFF.

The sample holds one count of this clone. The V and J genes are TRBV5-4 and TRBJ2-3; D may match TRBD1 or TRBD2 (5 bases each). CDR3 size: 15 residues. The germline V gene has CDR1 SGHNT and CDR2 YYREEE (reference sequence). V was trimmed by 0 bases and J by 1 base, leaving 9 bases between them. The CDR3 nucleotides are TGTGCCAGCAGCTTGGGTGGGGGACGCACAGATACGCAGTATTTT. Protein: CASSLGGGRTDTQYF.

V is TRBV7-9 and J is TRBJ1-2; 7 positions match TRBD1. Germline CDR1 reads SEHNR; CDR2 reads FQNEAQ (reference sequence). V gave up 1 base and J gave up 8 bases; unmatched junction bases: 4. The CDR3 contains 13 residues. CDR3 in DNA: TGTGCCAGCAGCTTAGAAGGGGGCAGGGGCTACACCTTC. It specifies CASSLEGGRGYTF.

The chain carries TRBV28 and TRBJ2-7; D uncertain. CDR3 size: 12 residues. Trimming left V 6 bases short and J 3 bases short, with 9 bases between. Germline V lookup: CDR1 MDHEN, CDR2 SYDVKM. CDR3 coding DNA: TGTGCCAGCAGCAAAAAAAGCTACGAGCAGTACTTC. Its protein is CASSKKSYEQYF.

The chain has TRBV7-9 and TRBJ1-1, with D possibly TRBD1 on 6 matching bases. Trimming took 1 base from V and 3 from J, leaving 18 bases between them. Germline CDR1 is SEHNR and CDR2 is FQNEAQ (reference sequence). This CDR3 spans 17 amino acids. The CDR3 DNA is TGTGCCAGCAGCTTAGGCTCGGGGGGCGCTTCGGACACTGAAGCTTTCTTT. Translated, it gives CASSLGSGGASDTEAFF.

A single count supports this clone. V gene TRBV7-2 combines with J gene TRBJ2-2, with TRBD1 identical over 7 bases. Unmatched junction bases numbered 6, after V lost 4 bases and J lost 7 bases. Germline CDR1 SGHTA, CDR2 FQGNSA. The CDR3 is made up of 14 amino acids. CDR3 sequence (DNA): TGTGCCAGCAGCTCATACAGGGGAGTCGGGGAGCTGTTTTTT. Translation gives CASSSYRGVGELFF.

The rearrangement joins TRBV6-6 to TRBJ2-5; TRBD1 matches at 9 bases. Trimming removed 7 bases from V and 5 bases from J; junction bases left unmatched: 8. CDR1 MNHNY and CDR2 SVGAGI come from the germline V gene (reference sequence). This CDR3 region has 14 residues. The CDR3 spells CASNHRGRGETQYF. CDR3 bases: TGTGCCAGCAATCACAGGGGGCGCGGTGAGACCCAGTACTTC.

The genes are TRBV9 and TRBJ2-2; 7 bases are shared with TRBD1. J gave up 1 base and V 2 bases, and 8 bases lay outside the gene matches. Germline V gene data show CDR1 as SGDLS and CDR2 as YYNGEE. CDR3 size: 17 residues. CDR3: CASSVTGALMNTGELFF. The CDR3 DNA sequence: TGTGCCAGCAGCGTTACAGGGGCCTTGATGAACACCGGGGAGCTGTTTTTT.

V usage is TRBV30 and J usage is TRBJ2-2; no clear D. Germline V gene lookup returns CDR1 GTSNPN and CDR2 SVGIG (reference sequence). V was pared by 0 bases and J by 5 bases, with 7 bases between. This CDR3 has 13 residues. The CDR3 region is CAWSVYGTGELFF. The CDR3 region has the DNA TGTGCCTGGAGTGTATATGGAACCGGGGAGCTGTTTTTT.

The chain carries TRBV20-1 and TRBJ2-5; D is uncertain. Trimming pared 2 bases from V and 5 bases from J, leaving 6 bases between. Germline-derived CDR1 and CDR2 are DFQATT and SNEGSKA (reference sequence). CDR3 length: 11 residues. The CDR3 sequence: CSARLRETQYF. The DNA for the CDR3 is TGCAGTGCTAGACTGCGGGAGACCCAGTACTTC.

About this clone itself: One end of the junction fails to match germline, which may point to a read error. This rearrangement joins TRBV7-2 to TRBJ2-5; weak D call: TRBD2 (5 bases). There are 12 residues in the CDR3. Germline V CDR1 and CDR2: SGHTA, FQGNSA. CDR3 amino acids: CASSSARGSMHF. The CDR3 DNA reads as TGTGCCAGCAGCTCCGCCCGGGGTTCAATGCACTTC.